These 5 T cell receptor beta chains share one sample of origin, sequenced in a study of blood T cell repertoires in COVID-19. The repertoire was sequenced with immunoSEQ multiplex PCR; TCRdb's copy has only in-frame clones and lacks some. The sample holds more than 90,000 clones; roughly 72% are singletons and the top ten take roughly 24%. Source material: peripheral blood. Receptor source: a woman in her sixties in a cohort sampled during active or convalescent COVID-19.

This chain uses TRBV19 with TRBJ2-1; tentatively, D is TRBD1 (6 bases). V shed 4 bases and J shed 1 base, with 8 bases lying between them. The germline gives CDR1 LNHDA, CDR2 SQIVND (reference sequence). The CDR3 spans 14 residues. CDR3 loop: CASSSGQSYNEQFF. The CDR3 DNA follows: TGTGCCAGTAGTAGCGGACAGTCCTACAATGAGCAGTTCTTC.

The chain couples TRBV2 to TRBJ1-1, with 7 bases aligning to TRBD1. Germline-derived CDR1 and CDR2 are SNHLY and FYNNEI. J lost 5 bases, V lost 2 bases, and 2 bases had no gene match. The CDR3 consists of 13 residues. The DNA of the CDR3 is TGTGCCAGCAGTGAACACAGGGGAACTGAAGCTTTCTTT. Its protein product is CASSEHRGTEAFF.

The rearrangement uses TRBV27 and TRBJ1-1; D gene unclear. The CDR3 spans 12 residues. V was clipped by 6 bases and J by 2 bases, with 7 bases between them. Per the germline V gene, CDR1 is MNHEY and CDR2 is SMNVEV (reference sequence). This CDR3 is CASSPRNTEAFF. CDR3 coding DNA: TGTGCCAGCAGCCCCCGTAACACTGAAGCTTTCTTT.

CDR3 sequence: CASSLDFSGSVNYGYTF. For the CDR3, the DNA is TGTGCCAGCAGCTTAGATTTCAGCGGATCAGTAAACTATGGCTACACCTTC. The rearrangement uses TRBV7-2 and TRBJ1-2; D is uncertain. Per the germline V gene, CDR1 is SGHTA and CDR2 is FQGNSA. The V and J ends lost 1 base and 2 bases respectively, with 17 bases between them. This CDR3 contains 17 residues.

V usage is TRBV14 and J usage is TRBJ2-7; 7 bases are a match to TRBD1. This CDR3 is built from 16 residues. Trimming at V came to 2 bases and at J to 2 bases, leaving 9 bases not matched to a gene. Germline V gives CDR1 SGHDN, CDR2 FVKESK. CDR3 sequence reads: CASSQRGGRGTYEQYF. The CDR3 nucleotides read TGTGCCAGCAGCCAAAGGGGCGGCAGGGGGACCTACGAGCAGTACTTC.